Shown below are 18 T cell receptor beta chains from a single sample sequenced in a study of cytomegalovirus exposure and HLA in healthy donors. Both 60 Vbeta primers and 13 Jbeta primers went into the PCR. Profiled with immunoSEQ multiplex PCR; TCRdb holds only in-frame clones, not every one. This sample has some 160,000 clones, with 65% to 85% found just once. Sequenced sample: PBMCs. Source of these receptors: a male donor in good health and CMV-seronegative.

This clone was seen a single time. The chain employs TRBV28 and TRBJ2-7, with D possibly TRBD1 on 8 matching bases. This CDR3 contains 16 residues. Per the germline V gene, CDR1 is MDHEN and CDR2 is SYDVKM. V lost 5 bases to trimming and J lost 2 bases, with 19 bases between them. CDR3 protein: CASSLATGGGTYEQYF. The CDR3 DNA is TGTGCCAGCAGTCTTGCAACAGGGGGAGGGACCTACGAGCAGTACTTC.

In this sample, this clone turned up once. The chain couples TRBV7-2 to TRBJ2-3, with 9 bases fitting TRBD2. The CDR3 runs to 16 residues. Trimming removed 5 bases from V and 2 bases from J; junction bases left unmatched: 8. CDR1 is SGHTA, CDR2 FQGNSA, per germline. CDR3 residues: CASSRLAVYHTDTQYF. In nucleotides, the CDR3 is TGTGCCAGCAGCAGACTAGCGGTTTACCACACAGATACGCAGTATTTT.

Comment on this clone: One junction end does not reproduce the germline sequence, and a read error may be involved. CDR3 coding DNA: TGTGTCAGCAGCTTAACGCTAGCGGGAGGGACAGATACGCAGTATTTT. Protein sequence: CVSSLTLAGGTDTQYF. This chain uses TRBV7-3 with TRBJ2-3; 12 positions match TRBD2. The CDR3 runs to 16 residues. Germline CDR1 reads SGHTA; CDR2 reads FQGTGA.

The chain carries TRBV28 and TRBJ2-1; TRBD2 aligns across 7 bases. The CDR3 contains 13 residues. CDR1 and CDR2 from the germline V gene are MDHEN and SYDVKM. Germline trimming cut 7 bases from V and 13 bases from J; bases unmatched to any gene: 13. The CDR3 DNA reads TGTGCCAGCACCCTGGTTCTGGGAGGGCCCCAGTTCTTC. This translates into CASTLVLGGPQFF.

V gene TRBV28 combines with J gene TRBJ2-1; 7 bases are shared with TRBD2. Unmatched junction bases numbered 13, after V lost 7 bases and J lost 1 base. Germline CDR1 is MDHEN and CDR2 is SYDVKM. The CDR3 has 17 amino acids. The CDR3 DNA sequence: TGTGCCAGCACTACACCCCGACTAGCAGATTCCTACAATGAGCAGTTCTTC. It specifies CASTTPRLADSYNEQFF.

DNA of the CDR3: TGTGCCAGCAAAGATTGGGCCGTGGCAGATACGCAGTATTTT. This sequence encodes CASKDWAVADTQYF. V and J are TRBV28 and TRBJ2-3; D ambiguous. The CDR3 has 14 amino acids. Trimming left V 7 bases short and J 4 bases short, with 15 bases between. Germline V gene sequence: CDR1 MDHEN, CDR2 SYDVKM.

The rearrangement uses TRBV28 and TRBJ2-7; a weak D match, TRBD2 (5 bases). The CDR3 covers 13 residues. Per germline, CDR1 MDHEN and CDR2 SYDVKM. The V gene lost 7 bases and the J gene lost 3 bases, with 13 bases spanning the gap. The CDR3 spells CASTSGLLYEQYF. DNA for the CDR3: TGTGCCAGCACTTCCGGACTGCTCTACGAGCAGTACTTC.

V and J are TRBV2 and TRBJ2-7, with D possibly being TRBD2 (6 bases). In germline, CDR1 is SNHLY, CDR2 FYNNEI. This CDR3 contains 14 residues. Between the trimmed V and J ends, which lost 0 bases and 3 bases, there was a span of 9 bases. The CDR3 nucleotides read TGTGCCAGCAGTGAAGCGGCCGGGGGCTACGAGCAGTACTTC. This sequence encodes CASSEAAGGYEQYF.

V and J are TRBV14 and TRBJ2-7; 9 bases align to TRBD1. CDR1 is SGHDN and CDR2 is FVKESK in the germline V gene. Germline trimming cut 4 bases from V and 2 bases from J; bases unmatched to any gene: 3. The CDR3 length is 14 residues. CDR3 coding DNA: TGTGCCAGCAGCCCCCGGGACAGGGCCTACGAGCAGTACTTC. Its translation: CASSPRDRAYEQYF.

The rearrangement links TRBV15 to TRBJ1-5; 7 nucleotides agree with TRBD1. From germline, CDR1 is LNHNV and CDR2 YYDKDF (reference sequence). This CDR3 has 13 residues. V lost 5 bases, J lost 6 bases, and 4 bases stayed unmatched. For the CDR3, the DNA is TGTGCCACCAGCGGGACAGTTGGTCAGCCCCAGCATTTT. Translation gives CATSGTVGQPQHF.

This chain connects TRBV5-6 to TRBJ1-5; TRBD1 agrees at 9 bases. V shed 4 bases, J shed 6 bases, and the junction held 5 bases outside the gene matches. The CDR3 loop spans 14 amino acids. Looked up from germline, CDR1 is SGHDT and CDR2 is YYEEEE. The CDR3 DNA follows: TGTGCCAGCAGCGGGACAGGGATTGGTCAGCCCCAGCATTTT. Its protein is CASSGTGIGQPQHF.

The chain links TRBV23-1 to TRBJ1-1, with TRBD1 matching over 7 bases. TRBV23-1 falls under the ORF class, with uncertain function. The CDR3 is made up of 15 amino acids. V lost 2 bases and J lost 2; bases outside the gene matches: 5. In nucleotides, the CDR3 is TGCGCCAGCAGTCAAACCGGGACAGCCAACACTGAAGCTTTCTTT. It specifies CASSQTGTANTEAFF.

This clone was observed a single time. This rearrangement joins TRBV2 to TRBJ2-7, with 9 positions matching TRBD1. Germline lookup yields CDR1 SNHLY and CDR2 FYNNEI. This CDR3 is 13 amino acids long. Trimming removed 5 bases from V and 3 bases from J; junction bases left unmatched: 2. The CDR3 DNA sequence: TGTGCCAGCAGTTCGGGACAGGGCTACGAGCAGTACTTC. Residues: CASSSGQGYEQYF.

CDR3 protein: CASSTRQGDSYEQYF. CDR3 sequence (DNA): TGTGCCAGCAGCACTAGACAGGGGGACTCCTACGAGCAGTACTTC. This sequence joins TRBV7-9 and TRBJ2-7; 9 bases match TRBD1. Germline V gene sequence: CDR1 SEHNR, CDR2 FQNEAQ (reference sequence). The length of the CDR3 is 15 residues. V lost 5 bases, J lost 0 bases, and 5 bases stayed unmatched.

The rearrangement links TRBV15 to TRBJ1-5; 8 bases are shared with TRBD1. The germline V gene has CDR1 LNHNV and CDR2 YYDKDF (reference sequence). There are 13 residues in the CDR3. V was clipped by 7 bases and J by 7 bases; unmatched bases: 6. The CDR3 protein is CATMDRVGQPQHF. CDR3 sequence (DNA): TGTGCCACCATGGACAGGGTCGGACAGCCCCAGCATTTT.

J is TRBJ1-3 and V is TRBV28; D uncertain. The CDR3 is 12 residues long. V was pared by 5 bases and J by 4 bases, with 6 bases between. CDR1 and CDR2 (germline): MDHEN, SYDVKM. CDR3 DNA: TGTGCCAGCAGTGTCAGAGGAAACACCATATATTTT. Translation: CASSVRGNTIYF.

This clone has more than one count but fewer than ten. The rearrangement uses TRBV6-1 and TRBJ1-2; unclear D gene. V lost 5 bases to trimming and J lost 6 bases, with 13 bases between them. The CDR3 loop spans 13 amino acids. The germline CDR1 and CDR2 sequences are MNHNS and SASEGT. CDR3: CASSRGMHHGYTF. CDR3 sequence (DNA): TGTGCCAGCAGTAGAGGCATGCACCATGGCTACACCTTC.

The chain combines TRBV11-3 with TRBJ2-3, with 7 nucleotides matching TRBD2. Trimming cost V 5 bases and J 3 bases; bases outside gene matches: 2. Germline values: CDR1 SGHNT, CDR2 YENEEA. The CDR3 spans 13 residues. CDR3 residues: CASSLSGTDTQYF. The CDR3 nucleotides are TGTGCCAGCAGCCTTAGCGGGACAGATACGCAGTATTTT. The full variable domain, its missing parts supplied by reference TRBV11-3 and TRBJ2-3, is EAGVVQSPRYKIIEKKQPVAFWCNPISGHNTLYWYLQNLGQGPELLIRYENEEAVDDSQLPKDRFSAERLKGVDSTLKIQPAELGDSAVYLCASSLSGTDTQYFGPGTRLTVL.